The 29 T cell receptor beta chains presented below share a single source sample, sequenced in a study of blood T cells in healthy people across ages. Sample-barcoded 5' priming and a J-beta primer mix drove a second PCR of about 6 to 12 cycles. TCRdb re-derived calls from the 5' RACE reads in MiXCR, one entry per CDR3 protein. The data show around 1,900,000 distinct CDR3 sequences, with more than 35% seen just once and more than 20% held by the top ten. The sequenced sample was blood. The receptors come from a human donor in good health.

J is TRBJ1-2 and V is TRBV4-2; D not resolved. This CDR3 comprises 14 residues. V was trimmed by 0 bases and J by 5 bases, leaving 10 bases between them. Germline values: CDR1 LGHNA, CDR2 YNFKEQ. The CDR3 DNA reads as TGTGCCAGCAGCCAAGACCCGACGCCGTATGGCTACACCTTC. Its translation: CASSQDPTPYGYTF.

The chain couples TRBV5-1 to TRBJ2-5; 7 positions agree with TRBD2. CDR1 is SGHRS, CDR2 YFSETQ, per germline. The CDR3 covers 15 residues. The V segment lost 4 bases and the J segment 2 bases; nucleotides outside the gene matches: 8. The CDR3 loop reads CASSQLAGRQETQYF. The CDR3 DNA follows: TGCGCCAGCAGCCAATTAGCGGGCAGGCAAGAGACCCAGTACTTC. The full variable domain, in which reference TRBV5-1 and TRBJ2-5 provide the parts outside the CDR3, is KAGVTQTPRYLIKTRGQQVTLSCSPISGHRSVSWYQQTPGQGLQFLFEYFSETQRNKGNFPGRFSGRQFSNSRSEMNVSTLELGDSALYLCASSQLAGRQETQYFGPGTRLLVL.

This clonotype was counted a few times. The V and J genes are TRBV7-2 and TRBJ2-7; no reliable D call. From germline, CDR1 is SGHTA and CDR2 FQGNSA. Trimming stripped 4 bases from V and 3 bases from J, with 13 bases between. The CDR3 has 14 residues. The CDR3 bases are TGTGCCAGCAGCTCCATCCGGCCTCACTACGAGCAGTACTTC. Translated, it gives CASSSIRPHYEQYF.

Concerning this clonotype itself: A much bigger clone sits one base away, suggesting this may be a read error. The chain couples TRBV6-4 to TRBJ2-2; D unclear. CDR1 and CDR2 from the germline V gene are MRHNA and SNTAGT. This CDR3 is built from 14 residues. The V gene lost 4 bases and the J gene lost 8 bases, with 14 bases spanning the gap. CDR3 sequence (DNA): TGTGCCAGCAGTGGCGGCCCAGAGGTGGGGGAGCTGTTTTTT. Protein sequence: CASSGGPEVGELFF.

As to this clonotype: Relative to the germline gene, one junction end is altered; a read error may explain this. J is TRBJ1-5 and V is TRBV29-1; D remains unclear. CDR3 size: 13 residues. CDR1 is SQVTM, CDR2 ANQGSEA, per germline. The CDR3 nucleotides read TGCAGCGCCCGGGTGACGGAAAATCCGCCCCAGCATTTT. The encoded protein is CSARVTENPPQHF.

This clonotype has only a few counts. V gene TRBV4-3 combines with J gene TRBJ1-2, with 10 positions matching TRBD1. The germline V gene has CDR1 LGHNA and CDR2 YSLEER. The ends lost 0 bases at V and 3 bases at J; junction bases unmatched: 7. This CDR3 comprises 17 residues. DNA for the CDR3: TGCGCCAGCAGCCAAGAGGGACAGGGGCGTATATACTATGGCTACACCTTC. Residues: CASSQEGQGRIYYGYTF.

The sample holds one count of this clonotype. This sequence joins TRBV20-1 and TRBJ1-5; 11 positions match TRBD1. The V and J ends lost 6 bases and 6 bases, in that order; junction bases with no gene match: 7. This CDR3 is 14 amino acids long. Germline CDR1 DFQATT, CDR2 SNEGSKA (reference sequence). CDR3 loop: CSALDRGRGQPQHF. The DNA of the CDR3 is TGCAGTGCCCTGGACAGGGGGCGAGGTCAGCCCCAGCATTTT.

The chain combines TRBV24-1 with TRBJ1-2, with D possibly TRBD1 on 5 matching bases. Germline V gene lookup returns CDR1 KGHDR and CDR2 SFDVKD. The CDR3 sequence is 13 residues long. Trimming removed 7 bases from V and 4 bases from J, with 12 bases in between. The CDR3 is CATRDSGGYGYTF. In DNA form, the CDR3 reads TGTGCCACCAGGGACTCGGGGGGCTATGGCTACACCTTC.

The chain couples TRBV20-1 to TRBJ2-3; no clear D. Germline V CDR1 and CDR2: DFQATT, SNEGSKA (reference sequence). Trimming removed 3 bases from V and 2 bases from J, with 6 bases in between. The CDR3 has 12 residues. CDR3 sequence reads: CSASRNTDTQYF. In DNA, the CDR3 is TGCAGTGCTAGCCGGAACACAGATACGCAGTATTTT.

This chain uses TRBV2 with TRBJ2-1; D is uncertain. The CDR3 has 12 residues. Germline assignment: CDR1 SNHLY and CDR2 FYNNEI. V was clipped by 8 bases and J by 9 bases, with 14 bases between them. Here the CDR3 reads CASSTIRSEQFF. CDR3 nucleotides: TGTGCCAGCTCCACAATTAGATCTGAGCAGTTCTTC. Supplemented by reference TRBV2 and TRBJ2-1, the full variable domain reads EPEVTQTPSHQVTQMGQEVILRCVPISNHLYFYWYRQILGQKVEFLVSFYNNEISEKSEIFDDQFSVERPDGSNFTLKIRSTKLEDSAMYFCASSTIRSEQFFGPGTRLTVL.

This clonotype was observed many times. The J gene is TRBJ1-1, the V gene TRBV2; D not certain. The CDR3 is 11 residues long. Per the germline V gene, CDR1 is SNHLY and CDR2 is FYNNEI. Trimming left V 4 bases short and J 5 bases short, with 5 bases between. The CDR3, as DNA: TGTGCCAGCAGTGTGGGTACTGAAGCTTTCTTT. Translating it yields CASSVGTEAFF. Drawing the rest from reference TRBV2 and TRBJ1-1, the complete variable domain is EPEVTQTPSHQVTQMGQEVILRCVPISNHLYFYWYRQILGQKVEFLVSFYNNEISEKSEIFDDQFSVERPDGSNFTLKIRSTKLEDSAMYFCASSVGTEAFFGQGTRLTVV.

V gene TRBV6-6 combines with J gene TRBJ2-1, with D perhaps matching TRBD1 or TRBD2 (6 bases each). Germline V gene sequence: CDR1 MNHNY, CDR2 SVGAGI (reference sequence). V lost 10 bases to trimming and J lost 2 bases, with 15 bases between them. This CDR3 has 14 amino acids. The CDR3 is CATSGGPTYNEQFF. The CDR3 nucleotides are TGTGCCACCTCTGGGGGGCCGACCTACAATGAGCAGTTCTTC.

This clonotype was recorded many times. The chain has TRBV6-6 and TRBJ2-7; the D gene is possibly TRBD1 (6 bases). This CDR3 contains 14 residues. Trimming shortened V by 6 bases and J by 2 bases, and 14 bases separated the two germline ends. Germline-derived CDR1 and CDR2 are MNHNY and SVGAGI (reference sequence). The CDR3 here is CASRPGHAAYEQYF. Here the CDR3 DNA reads TGTGCCAGCAGACCGGGACACGCCGCCTACGAGCAGTACTTC.

The gene calls are TRBV12-3 or TRBV12-4 and TRBJ1-5; 7 positions match TRBD1. CDR3 length: 14 residues. V lost 2 bases and J lost 5; bases outside the gene matches: 3. CDR3 DNA sequence: TGTGCCAGCAGTTTAAACAGGGGCGATCAGCCCCAGCATTTT. It translates to CASSLNRGDQPQHF.

The chain uses TRBV7-9 and TRBJ2-4; 10 nucleotides line up with TRBD2. The germline gives CDR1 SEHNR, CDR2 FQNEAQ (reference sequence). The CDR3 sequence is 12 residues long. J gave up 13 bases and V 1 base, and 1 base lay outside the gene matches. CDR3 in DNA: TGTGCCAGCAGCTTAGGTAGCGGGGGGCAGTACTTC. Translated: CASSLGSGGQYF.

The chain employs TRBV6-2 or TRBV6-3 and TRBJ2-7, with D unclear. The CDR3 spans 15 residues. Trimming left V 1 base short and J 0 bases short, with 10 bases between. Germline V CDR1 and CDR2: MNHEY, SVGEGT. This chain's CDR3 is CASSYLAGNSYEQYF. The CDR3 DNA reads as TGTGCCAGCAGTTACTTAGCAGGAAACTCCTACGAGCAGTACTTC.

The chain links TRBV7-9 to TRBJ2-5; 7 nucleotides line up with TRBD1. The CDR3 covers 17 residues. Germline V lookup: CDR1 SEHNR, CDR2 FQNEAQ (reference sequence). V trimming: 2 bases; J trimming: 5 bases; junction bases outside the gene matches: 14. The CDR3 region is CASSLTARTGFVETQYF. The CDR3 DNA follows: TGTGCCAGCAGCTTAACAGCCCGGACAGGTTTCGTGGAGACCCAGTACTTC.

The V call is TRBV28, the J call TRBJ2-3, with 7 bases matching TRBD1. J was trimmed by 2 bases and V by 7 bases; bases with no gene match: 12. CDR1 MDHEN and CDR2 SYDVKM come from the germline V gene. The CDR3 has 16 amino acids. CDR3 amino acids: CASTPGTEEFTDTQYF. The CDR3, as DNA: TGTGCCAGCACCCCGGGGACAGAGGAATTCACAGATACGCAGTATTTT.

The chain couples TRBV12-3 or TRBV12-4 to TRBJ1-1; 8 positions match TRBD1. V was pared by 6 bases and J by 1 base, with 13 bases of the junction left unmatched. The CDR3 runs 17 residues. The CDR3: CASRATRRTGRNTEAFF. The CDR3 nucleotides read TGTGCCAGCAGAGCGACCCGAAGGACAGGGAGGAACACTGAAGCTTTCTTT.

This sequence joins TRBV4-3 and TRBJ2-1; D is possibly TRBD1 or TRBD2 (6 bases each). Germline assignment: CDR1 LGHNA and CDR2 YSLEER. Trimming cost V 1 base and J 4 bases, with 14 bases left between them. CDR3 length: 16 residues. Here the CDR3 reads CASSQGPAGTYNEQFF. DNA of the CDR3: TGCGCCAGCAGCCAAGGTCCGGCGGGGACATACAATGAGCAGTTCTTC.

The V call is TRBV7-9, the J call TRBJ2-1; TRBD1 aligns across 9 bases. V shed 9 bases and J 6 bases; nucleotides not matched to a gene: 12. The CDR3 has 15 residues. CDR1 SEHNR and CDR2 FQNEAQ come from the germline V gene (reference sequence). The CDR3 nucleotides read TGTGCCAGTACCTCCGGGACAGGGTACTCCAATGAGCAGTTCTTC. Protein: CASTSGTGYSNEQFF.

The chain links TRBV6-5 to TRBJ2-3; 12 bases align to TRBD2. J gave up 2 bases and V 4 bases, and 7 bases lay outside the gene matches. The CDR3 is 17 amino acids. Looked up from germline, CDR1 is MNHEY and CDR2 is SVGAGI. CDR3 in amino acids: CASSSRRLAGATDTQYF. The CDR3 nucleotides are TGTGCCAGCAGTTCGCGGAGACTAGCGGGGGCCACAGATACGCAGTATTTT.

This sequence joins TRBV7-9 and TRBJ2-5; D remains ambiguous. Trimming took off 6 bases at V and 5 bases at J, with 13 bases between the two ends. CDR1 is SEHNR, CDR2 FQNEAQ, per germline (reference sequence). The CDR3 is made up of 13 amino acids. The CDR3 loop is CASSPTRVETQYF. The CDR3 coding sequence is TGTGCCAGCAGTCCCACTCGGGTGGAGACCCAGTACTTC.

The chain has TRBV24-1 and TRBJ2-3, with 7 bases lining up with TRBD1. Trimming took 1 base from V and 7 from J; bases not matched to a gene: 7. CDR1 and CDR2 from the germline V gene are KGHDR and SFDVKD. The CDR3 has 15 residues. The CDR3 region has the DNA TGTGCCACCAGTGATTTAAGGGGGCGCGAAAATACGCAGTATTTT. It encodes CATSDLRGRENTQYF.

This clonotype was seen a handful of times. The DNA of the CDR3 is TGTGCCAGCAGGATAAGGAACACTGAAGCTTTCTTT. Encoded protein: CASRIRNTEAFF. The chain combines TRBV12-3 or TRBV12-4 with TRBJ1-1; D gene uncertain. V lost 6 bases and J 1 base, leaving 6 bases between the germline ends. This CDR3 region has 12 residues.

This clonotype appeared a few times. V and J are TRBV28 and TRBJ1-4; no definite D call. The CDR3 is 14 amino acids. Germline V gives CDR1 MDHEN, CDR2 SYDVKM. The ends were cut back, 1 base at V and 7 bases at J, with 10 bases in the middle. CDR3: CASSLSGYGEKLFF. The CDR3, as DNA: TGTGCCAGCAGTTTATCCGGATATGGTGAAAAACTGTTTTTT.

This clonotype has at least ten counts. Since a much larger clone is just one base distant, this may be a read error. CDR3 in amino acids: CASTLAGSTDTQYF. CDR3 in DNA: TGTGCCAGCACCTTAGCGGGGAGCACAGATACGCAGTATTTT. The chain couples TRBV12-3 or TRBV12-4 to TRBJ2-3; the match to TRBD2 covers 8 bases. The CDR3 is 14 residues long. Trimming cost V 7 bases and J 0 bases; bases outside gene matches: 3.

This chain links TRBV7-3 with TRBJ1-2; 7 nucleotides align to TRBD1. V was pared by 4 bases and J by 8 bases, with 7 bases of the junction left unmatched. CDR1 SGHTA and CDR2 FQGTGA come from the germline V gene. CDR3 length: 13 amino acids. CDR3 sequence (DNA): TGTGCCAGCAGCTATTCGACAGGGATGGGCTACACCTTC. Translated, it gives CASSYSTGMGYTF.

The genes are TRBV10-3 and TRBJ2-7; D tentatively fits TRBD1 or TRBD2 (5 bases each). CDR1 and CDR2 (germline): ENHRY, SYGVKD. The V and J ends lost 6 bases and 6 bases respectively, with 18 bases between them. The length of the CDR3 is 14 residues. The CDR3 here is CAIREEGVRVEQYF. In DNA form, the CDR3 reads TGTGCCATCAGGGAAGAAGGGGTGAGGGTCGAGCAGTACTTC.